Below, 17 T cell receptor beta chains from the same sample are listed, as sequenced in a study of Graves' ophthalmopathy and Graves' hyperthyroidism (dated by TCRdb to 2017 to 2018). Data came from an Illumina HiSeq 2000. TCR beta CDR3 regions were amplified from RNA transcripts for repertoire sequencing. HTBI primers and the Qiagen OneStep RT-PCR kit were used in a first-round RT-PCR, which was followed by a second-round multiplex PCR, size selection and purification. TCRdb's own reprocessing of the public reads used fastp at Q25 and MiXCR and kept productive beta chains. Rows with one shared CDR3 protein collapse into an entry with the most common genes and DNA. The sample table lists 350,000 to 400,000 distinct CDR3 sequences, 15% to 20% of them with a count of one. The ten largest clonotypes hold 1.6% of the sample. Sequenced sample: peripheral blood. Source of these receptors: a woman aged 18 to 35 with Graves' ophthalmopathy. Donor details come from another sample of the same person, matched by shared clones.

This clonotype was seen repeatedly, ten times or more. The V call is TRBV30, the J call TRBJ2-5; 7 bases match TRBD2. The germline V gene encodes CDR1 GTSNPN and CDR2 SVGIG (reference sequence). CDR3 size: 12 residues. V lost 4 bases and J lost 4; bases outside the gene matches: 3. The DNA of the CDR3 is TGTGCCTGGATACCGGGGGGAGAGACCCAGTACTTC. Amino acids: CAWIPGGETQYF.

This clonotype was counted many times. The chain combines TRBV19 with TRBJ1-5, with D possibly being TRBD1 (5 bases). The germline gives CDR1 LNHDA, CDR2 SQIVND (reference sequence). V lost 5 bases, J lost 4 bases, and 18 bases lay in between. The CDR3 extends over 16 amino acids. The DNA for the CDR3 is TGTGCCAGTAGTCATCAGGGTTTGGGTTGGAATCAGCCCCAGCATTTT. Its translation is CASSHQGLGWNQPQHF.

In its sample, this clonotype was seen many times. The chain has TRBV30 and TRBJ1-5; D not resolved. The CDR3 runs to 12 residues. Per the germline V gene, CDR1 is GTSNPN and CDR2 is SVGIG (reference sequence). V was trimmed by 3 bases and J by 0 bases, leaving 3 bases between them. CDR3 in amino acids: CAWSRSNQPQHF. As DNA, the CDR3 is TGTGCCTGGAGCCGTAGCAATCAGCCCCAGCATTTT. Full variable domain (outside the CDR3, taken from reference TRBV30 and TRBJ1-5): SQTIHQWPATLVQPVGSPLSLECTVEGTSNPNLYWYRQAAGRGLQLLFYSVGIGQISSEVPQNLSASRPQDRQFILSSKKLLLSDSGFYLCAWSRSNQPQHFGDGTRLSIL.

This clonotype was recorded a few times. J is TRBJ2-5 and V is TRBV15; D unclear. This CDR3 contains 16 residues. Trimming cost V 3 bases and J 1 base, with 15 bases left between them. The germline V gene encodes CDR1 LNHNV and CDR2 YYDKDF (reference sequence). The CDR3 loop is CATSSSAPGFQETQYF. Written as DNA, the CDR3 is TGTGCCACCAGCAGCTCCGCCCCCGGCTTCCAAGAGACCCAGTACTTC.

This clonotype was observed a handful of times. The chain joins TRBV5-1 to TRBJ2-5, with D hard to call. V was clipped by 7 bases and J by 1 base, with 8 bases between them. CDR1 is SGHRS and CDR2 is YFSETQ in the germline V gene. This CDR3 is built from 12 residues. The DNA of the CDR3 is TGCGCCAGCGGGCGGTTCCAAGAGACCCAGTACTTC. This gives the protein CASGRFQETQYF.

The CDR3: CASSPDLAGNTEAFF. Written as DNA, the CDR3 is TGTGCCAGCAGCCCCGACCTTGCCGGGAACACTGAAGCTTTCTTT. This chain joins TRBV7-2 and TRBJ1-1; D remains ambiguous. The V gene lost 5 bases and the J gene lost 1 base, with 14 bases spanning the gap. Germline CDR1 reads SGHTA; CDR2 reads FQGNSA. There are 15 residues in the CDR3.

There are many counts of this clonotype. The chain combines TRBV4-3 with TRBJ1-1; D possibly corresponds to TRBD1 (6 bases). V was cut by 8 bases and J by 1 base, with 14 bases left in between. CDR3 length: 14 residues. Germline-derived CDR1 and CDR2 are LGHNA and YSLEER. This CDR3 reads CASQDSRWNTEAFF. Written as DNA, the CDR3 is TGCGCCAGCCAGGACAGTCGGTGGAACACTGAAGCTTTCTTT.

Many counts were recorded for this clonotype. V and J are TRBV9 and TRBJ1-5; 8 bases fit TRBD1. V lost 7 bases and J lost 7; bases outside the gene matches: 13. The CDR3 totals 15 residues. Germline CDR1 is SGDLS and CDR2 is YYNGEE. The CDR3 bases are TGTGCCAGCTCGTCCACAGGGGGGGAAAGGCAGCCCCAGCATTTT. Encoded protein: CASSSTGGERQPQHF.

This clonotype was counted ten times or more. The genes are TRBV6-1 and TRBJ2-5; 10 bases align to TRBD1. Unmatched junction bases numbered 6, after V lost 11 bases and J lost 3 bases. The CDR3 runs 13 residues. The germline CDR1 and CDR2 sequences are MNHNS and SASEGT. CDR3 sequence: CAGRGQGKETQYF. The CDR3 region has the DNA TGTGCCGGACGGGGACAGGGGAAAGAGACCCAGTACTTC.

This clonotype was counted many times. The chain combines TRBV5-1 with TRBJ1-5; D might be TRBD1 (5 bases). CDR1 is SGHRS and CDR2 is YFSETQ in the germline V gene. This CDR3 spans 14 amino acids. Trimming removed 4 bases at V and 8 bases at J, with 16 bases between. CDR3 sequence: CASSPDGALEPQHF. The CDR3 DNA reads TGCGCCAGCAGCCCGGACGGGGCTCTGGAGCCCCAGCATTTT.

The chain combines TRBV15 with TRBJ1-1; 8 bases align to TRBD1. Germline CDR1 reads LNHNV; CDR2 reads YYDKDF (reference sequence). There are 14 residues in the CDR3. Trimming removed 5 bases from V and 0 bases from J; junction bases left unmatched: 2. CDR3 nucleotide sequence: TGTGCCACCAGCTCAGGGGGCCTGAACACTGAAGCTTTCTTT. It yields the protein CATSSGGLNTEAFF.

This clonotype was observed many times. This chain joins TRBV9 and TRBJ1-5; 8 bases match TRBD1. Germline CDR1 and CDR2: SGDLS and YYNGEE. The CDR3 is 15 residues long. Trimming cost V 3 bases and J 3 bases; bases outside gene matches: 5. The CDR3: CASSGPGGTNQPQHF. CDR3 sequence (DNA): TGTGCCAGCAGCGGCCCAGGGGGCACCAATCAGCCCCAGCATTTT.

V gene TRBV20-1 combines with J gene TRBJ2-6; D is tentatively TRBD1 or TRBD2 (5 bases each). This CDR3 contains 18 residues. V was clipped by 0 bases and J by 4 bases, with 19 bases between them. Germline lookup yields CDR1 DFQATT and CDR2 SNEGSKA (reference sequence). The chain's CDR3 is CSARDPRDAKVGANVLTF. The CDR3 coding sequence is TGCAGTGCTAGAGATCCCCGGGACGCTAAGGTGGGGGCCAACGTCCTGACTTTC.

This clonotype was observed a few times. Its ends do not fully match the called genes, so a read error is possible. The V gene is TRBV7-9, the J gene TRBJ2-7, with 9 bases fitting TRBD1. This CDR3 comprises 14 residues. Germline CDR1 and CDR2: SEHNR and FQNEAQ (reference sequence). In DNA form, the CDR3 reads TGTGCCAGCAGCTTTACAGGGGGCTCCGACGAGCAGTACTTC. This sequence encodes CASSFTGGSDEQYF.

This clonotype was seen ten or more times. The chain uses TRBV12-3 or TRBV12-4 and TRBJ1-4, with TRBD1 matching over 11 bases. The V gene end was trimmed by 6 bases and the J gene end by 4 bases; junction bases not matched to a gene: 7. The CDR3 covers 16 residues. CDR3 nucleotide sequence: TGTGCCAGCAGACACCGGGACAGGGGGATTAATGAAAAACTGTTTTTT. It encodes CASRHRDRGINEKLFF.

This clonotype has only one observation. J is TRBJ2-5 and V is TRBV6-1; 10 bases line up with TRBD1. The CDR3 is 16 residues long. The V and J ends lost 5 bases and 5 bases, in that order; junction bases with no gene match: 11. Germline V CDR1 and CDR2: MNHNS, SASEGT. This CDR3 is CASSPGQGRSRETQYF. For the CDR3, the DNA is TGTGCCAGCAGTCCGGGACAGGGGCGGAGTAGGGAGACCCAGTACTTC.

At least ten counts were recorded for this clonotype. The CDR3 DNA is TGTGCCAGCAGTTACCAAAGAAACCAAGAGACCCAGTACTTC. The encoded protein is CASSYQRNQETQYF. The V call is TRBV28, the J call TRBJ2-5; D not resolved. Trimming took 4 bases from V and 0 from J, leaving 9 bases between them. This CDR3 spans 14 amino acids. Germline V lookup: CDR1 MDHEN, CDR2 SYDVKM.